One sample yielded the 22 T cell receptor beta chains listed below, sequenced in a study of T cells after yellow fever vaccination. TCRdb independently ran MiXCR on the 5' RACE reads; one entry per CDR3 protein. Seen here are under 500,000 distinct CDR3 sequences, approximately 18% observed once, and the top ten hold over 15%. This sample comprised PBMCs, obtained before the yellow fever booster vaccination. The receptors were sampled from a man aged 18-30 years who received the YFV17D yellow fever vaccine.

This clonotype was seen a few times. The gene calls are TRBV4-2 and TRBJ2-2; a possible D gene is TRBD2 (5 bases). The V end was cut by 0 bases, the J end by 4 bases, with 9 bases between. Germline V gene sequence: CDR1 LGHNA, CDR2 YNFKEQ. This CDR3 is 15 amino acids long. CDR3 sequence: CASSQDKTTTGELFF. The DNA of the CDR3 is TGTGCCAGCAGCCAAGATAAGACTACCACCGGGGAGCTGTTTTTT.

In this sample, this clonotype turned up many times. This chain uses TRBV28 with TRBJ2-1; 8 nucleotides agree with TRBD2. V was clipped by 5 bases and J by 1 base; unmatched bases: 7. In germline, CDR1 is MDHEN, CDR2 SYDVKM. This CDR3 region has 16 residues. CDR3 coding DNA: TGTGCCAGCAGTGTCACGGGGGGGGTATCCTACAATGAGCAGTTCTTC. Amino acids: CASSVTGGVSYNEQFF.

This clonotype has only a few counts. The rearrangement joins TRBV9 to TRBJ2-3, with D hard to call. Germline-derived CDR1 and CDR2 are SGDLS and YYNGEE. The CDR3 runs 15 residues. The V end was cut by 0 bases, the J end by 1 base, with 9 bases between. The CDR3 coding sequence is TGTGCCAGCAGCGTAGAAGGGAAACGCACAGATACGCAGTATTTT. Its translation is CASSVEGKRTDTQYF.

The chain recombines TRBV29-1 with TRBJ1-1, with 8 bases fitting TRBD1. CDR3 length equals 12 residues. V dropped 8 bases and J dropped 3; count of bases not matched to a gene: 5. In germline, CDR1 is SQVTM, CDR2 ANQGSEA. The CDR3 DNA sequence: TGCAGCTGGGCGGGACAGGACACTGAAGCTTTCTTT. Residues: CSWAGQDTEAFF.

The rearrangement joins TRBV20-1 to TRBJ2-3; the match to TRBD2 covers 11 bases. CDR1 and CDR2 (germline): DFQATT, SNEGSKA (reference sequence). This CDR3 has 14 amino acids. The ends lost 6 bases at V and 5 bases at J; junction bases unmatched: 7. The CDR3 DNA follows: TGCAGTGCGAGTAGCGGGGGGGCCCTAGATACGCAGTATTTT. It specifies CSASSGGALDTQYF.

This clonotype was recorded a few times. The chain is built from TRBV12-3 or TRBV12-4 and TRBJ2-3, with D maybe TRBD1 (5 bases). The CDR3 loop spans 14 amino acids. The V gene lost 3 bases and the J gene lost 7 bases, with 14 bases spanning the gap. CDR3 in amino acids: CASSFSLQENTQYF. Here the CDR3 DNA reads TGTGCCAGCAGTTTCTCCTTACAGGAGAATACGCAGTATTTT.

The chain uses TRBV20-1 and TRBJ1-2; the D is unclear. The CDR3 is made up of 13 amino acids. V dropped 0 bases and J dropped 8 bases, with 13 bases sitting between them. Germline V gene data show CDR1 as DFQATT and CDR2 as SNEGSKA (reference sequence). In DNA form, the CDR3 reads TGCAGTGCTAGAGATCCCGAGCTGGGCGGCTACACCTTC. It translates to CSARDPELGGYTF.

The chain has TRBV6-1 and TRBJ1-1; no clear D. The germline gives CDR1 MNHNS, CDR2 SASEGT. V was clipped by 5 bases and J by 0 bases, with 10 bases between them. The CDR3 runs 14 residues. The CDR3 DNA reads TGTGCCAGCAGTAACAGAAATTTGAACACTGAAGCTTTCTTT. This gives the protein CASSNRNLNTEAFF.

Only a few counts were recorded for this clonotype. The genes are TRBV7-2 and TRBJ2-3; weak D call: TRBD1 (5 bases). The CDR3 is 13 residues long. Trimming stripped 1 base from V and 6 bases from J, with 8 bases between. Per the germline V gene, CDR1 is SGHTA and CDR2 is FQGNSA. The CDR3 DNA reads as TGTGCCAGCAGCTTAGTACAGGCGGATACGCAGTATTTT. This encodes CASSLVQADTQYF.

This clonotype was seen more than once but under ten times. The chain couples TRBV6-2 or TRBV6-3 to TRBJ2-7; D ambiguous. This CDR3 has 10 residues. Germline CDR1 reads MNHEY; CDR2 reads SVGEGT. Deletions cut 9 bases from V and 5 bases from J, with 8 bases between. CDR3 DNA sequence: TGTGCCAGTGGATTGGACGAGCAGTACTTC. This gives the protein CASGLDEQYF.

This clonotype was found a few times. V is TRBV5-1 and J is TRBJ2-4, with D perhaps matching TRBD2 (5 bases). Trimming removed 0 bases at V and 1 base at J, with 11 bases between. Germline CDR1 and CDR2: SGHRS and YFSETQ. This CDR3 contains 16 residues. CDR3 nucleotides: TGCGCCAGCAGCTTGGATCGGGGTACGGCCAAAAACATTCAGTACTTC. Its protein is CASSLDRGTAKNIQYF.

This clonotype was seen many times. The chain employs TRBV5-8 and TRBJ1-1; the D gene is possibly TRBD1 (5 bases). Germline-derived CDR1 and CDR2 are SGHTS and YDEGEE. The CDR3 consists of 14 residues. Trimming pared 4 bases from V and 5 bases from J, leaving 15 bases between. CDR3 in amino acids: CASSLLGVGTEAFF. The CDR3 DNA follows: TGTGCCAGCAGCCTGCTGGGGGTGGGGACTGAAGCTTTCTTT.

The chain couples TRBV20-1 to TRBJ2-5; no reliable D call. The CDR3 length is 13 residues. From germline, CDR1 is DFQATT and CDR2 SNEGSKA (reference sequence). Trimming removed 1 base from V and 4 bases from J, with 10 bases in between. The CDR3 bases are TGCAGTGCTAGAGGGCTAAGGAGAGAGACCCAGTACTTC. Translation: CSARGLRRETQYF.

The chain is built from TRBV10-3 and TRBJ1-3; D uncertain. CDR3 length: 14 residues. Germline V lookup: CDR1 ENHRY, CDR2 SYGVKD. V lost 1 base and J lost 2, with 6 bases in between. The CDR3 here is CAISEYGTGNTIYF. CDR3 coding DNA: TGTGCCATCAGTGAGTACGGCACTGGAAACACCATATATTTT.

Only a few counts were recorded for this clonotype. This chain connects TRBV29-1 to TRBJ1-2; D gene unclear. The CDR3 consists of 13 residues. V was clipped by 5 bases and J by 3 bases, with 13 bases between them. Germline V gives CDR1 SQVTM, CDR2 ANQGSEA. This chain's CDR3 is CSVHTHSDYGYTF. In DNA, the CDR3 is TGCAGCGTTCACACCCACTCGGACTATGGCTACACCTTC.

The rearrangement uses TRBV20-1 and TRBJ1-1; 9 nucleotides agree with TRBD1. After removal of 4 bases from V and 12 bases from J, the junction contained 9 bases not matched to a gene. There are 12 residues in the CDR3. Germline CDR1 and CDR2: DFQATT and SNEGSKA (reference sequence). This CDR3 reads CSATPGTGISFF. The CDR3 DNA sequence: TGCAGTGCTACCCCTGGGACAGGGATTTCTTTCTTT.

The sample holds many counts of this clonotype. The chain couples TRBV29-1 to TRBJ1-1; possible D gene TRBD1, 6 bases. V lost 4 bases and J 1 base, leaving 13 bases between the germline ends. Germline values: CDR1 SQVTM, CDR2 ANQGSEA. There are 14 residues in the CDR3. CDR3 sequence: CSVATGTRNTEAFF. The CDR3 DNA reads as TGCAGCGTTGCGACCGGGACAAGGAACACTGAAGCTTTCTTT.

This rearrangement joins TRBV21-1 to TRBJ2-1; the tabulated D call, TRBD2, remains unverified against the DNA. TRBV21-1 has pseudogene status. This CDR3 has 15 amino acids. CDR3 amino acids: CASSKERASYNEQFF. CDR3 nucleotide sequence: TGTGCCAGCAGCAAAGAAAGGGCCTCCTACAATGAGCAGTTCTTC.

The gene calls are TRBV12-3 or TRBV12-4 and TRBJ2-7, with 8 bases fitting TRBD1. The CDR3 has 14 residues. V dropped 3 bases and J dropped 4; count of bases not matched to a gene: 5. CDR3 amino acids: CASSFDRGHYEQYF. The CDR3 nucleotides are TGTGCCAGCAGTTTTGACAGGGGACATTACGAGCAGTACTTC.

V usage is TRBV20-1 and J usage is TRBJ2-7; a possible D gene is TRBD1 (5 bases). CDR1 and CDR2 from the germline V gene are DFQATT and SNEGSKA (reference sequence). CDR3 length equals 13 residues. Trimming shortened V by 4 bases and J by 2 bases, and 12 bases separated the two germline ends. DNA of the CDR3: TGCAGTGCTACCGCTGACAGCGCCTACGAGCAGTACTTC. As protein: CSATADSAYEQYF.

Only a few counts were recorded for this clonotype. In DNA, the CDR3 is TGCAGTGCTAGCGGCAGGGACTACGAGCAGTACGTC. Translated: CSASGRDYEQYV. This chain connects TRBV20-1 to TRBJ2-7; TRBD1 might be the D (5 bases). With 3 bases removed from V and 3 bases from J, the gap between germline ends came to 9 bases. From germline, CDR1 is DFQATT and CDR2 SNEGSKA (reference sequence). The CDR3 covers 12 residues.

The chain joins TRBV7-3 to TRBJ2-1; 9 bases match TRBD1. The V and J ends lost 6 bases and 10 bases, in that order; junction bases with no gene match: 10. The V gene's germline CDR1 is SGHTA and CDR2 FQGTGA. CDR3 length: 14 amino acids. CDR3 sequence reads: CASRGAGQGGEQFF. The CDR3 DNA is TGTGCCAGCAGGGGAGCGGGACAGGGTGGGGAGCAGTTCTTC.